Below, 23 T cell receptor beta chains from the same sample are listed, as sequenced in a study of blood T cell repertoires in COVID-19. Clones were sequenced by immunoSEQ multiplex PCR, and TCRdb holds only the in-frame ones, with some missing. The data hold roughly 200,000 clones, with roughly 87% observed a single time. The sample was PBMCs or T cells enriched from blood (not recorded which). The receptors stem from a young man in a cohort exposed to, infected with or recovered from COVID-19 (not recorded which).

V and J are TRBV6-5 and TRBJ2-7; 8 nucleotides align to TRBD1. This CDR3 comprises 11 residues. V trimming: 10 bases; J trimming: 6 bases; junction bases outside the gene matches: 5. Looked up from germline, CDR1 is MNHEY and CDR2 is SVGAGI. CDR3 amino acids: CATRTGLEQYF. CDR3 sequence (DNA): TGTGCCACCAGGACAGGGCTCGAGCAGTACTTC.

V and J are TRBV29-1 and TRBJ1-1; the D is unclear. CDR3 length equals 13 residues. Deletions cut 7 bases from V and 4 bases from J, with 16 bases between. Germline V gene lookup returns CDR1 SQVTM and CDR2 ANQGSEA. Here the CDR3 DNA reads TGCAGCGCCGTACGCAGCGGAACCACTGAAGCTTTCTTT. Amino acids: CSAVRSGTTEAFF.

V and J are TRBV5-4 and TRBJ1-2; 8 nucleotides align to TRBD1. The V gene end was trimmed by 5 bases and the J gene end by 2 bases; junction bases not matched to a gene: 8. Germline V gene sequence: CDR1 SGHNT, CDR2 YYREEE (reference sequence). The CDR3 has 15 residues. The CDR3 DNA sequence: TGTGCCAGCAGTTCTGGCTGGACAGGGAACTATGGCTACACCTTC. It specifies CASSSGWTGNYGYTF. Drawing the rest from reference TRBV5-4 and TRBJ1-2, the complete variable domain is ETGVTQSPTHLIKTRGQQVTLRCSSQSGHNTVSWYQQALGQGPQFIFQYYREEENGRGNFPPRFSGLQFPNYSSELNVNALELDDSALYLCASSSGWTGNYGYTFGSGTRLTVV.

The chain uses TRBV15 and TRBJ2-3; D unclear. Trimming took off 6 bases at V and 13 bases at J, with 20 bases between the two ends. CDR1 is LNHNV, CDR2 YYDKDF, per germline (reference sequence). This CDR3 contains 13 residues. In DNA, the CDR3 is TGTGCCACCAGTGTTGGCCTCTCCATACGCAAGTATTTT. Protein: CATSVGLSIRKYF.

The CDR3 region is CASSTHGGATNEKLFF. DNA of the CDR3: TGTGCCAGCAGCACCCACGGGGGTGCAACTAATGAAAAACTGTTTTTT. The rearrangement uses TRBV5-4 and TRBJ1-4; D perhaps matches TRBD1 (5 bases). V lost 4 bases and J 0 bases, leaving 13 bases between the germline ends. Germline V CDR1 and CDR2: SGHNT, YYREEE (reference sequence). CDR3 length equals 16 residues.

V gene TRBV27 combines with J gene TRBJ1-5; D remains ambiguous. Germline CDR1 and CDR2: MNHEY and SMNVEV (reference sequence). With 3 bases removed from V and 1 base from J, the gap between germline ends came to 13 bases. The CDR3 is made up of 16 amino acids. This CDR3 reads CASSFRGRQSNQPQHF. CDR3 bases: TGTGCCAGCAGTTTTCGAGGGCGCCAGAGCAATCAGCCCCAGCATTTT.

This clone has a handful of counts. The gene calls are TRBV29-1 and TRBJ2-7, with 9 bases that match TRBD1. This CDR3 is built from 12 residues. V lost 6 bases to trimming and J lost 4 bases; unmatched junction nucleotides: 4. Germline values: CDR1 SQVTM, CDR2 ANQGSEA. CDR3 protein: CSVGQGRYEQYF. CDR3 coding DNA: TGCAGCGTGGGACAGGGCAGGTACGAGCAGTACTTC.

This clone was counted only a few times. V and J are TRBV7-2 and TRBJ2-3, with 9 bases matching TRBD2. Trimming took 2 bases from V and 4 from J; bases not matched to a gene: 4. The length of the CDR3 is 15 residues. Per the germline V gene, CDR1 is SGHTA and CDR2 is FQGNSA. The CDR3 DNA follows: TGTGCCAGCAGCTTATTAGCGGGAGTTCCAGATACGCAGTATTTT. Its translation: CASSLLAGVPDTQYF.

The J gene is TRBJ1-1, the V gene TRBV24-1; D is undetermined. Per germline, CDR1 KGHDR and CDR2 SFDVKD. The CDR3 loop spans 14 amino acids. Deletions cut 3 bases from V and 11 bases from J, with 18 bases between. CDR3 in amino acids: CATSDPRRGQRAFF. CDR3 coding DNA: TGTGCCACCAGTGATCCACGACGGGGTCAGCGGGCTTTCTTT.

This clone was seen a few times. The rearrangement uses TRBV27 and TRBJ2-5; the match to TRBD1 covers 8 bases. Looked up from germline, CDR1 is MNHEY and CDR2 is SMNVEV (reference sequence). This CDR3 has 17 residues. Trimming at V came to 3 bases and at J to 5 bases, leaving 14 bases not matched to a gene. CDR3 protein: CASSFRQGPTSRETQYF. The CDR3 nucleotides are TGTGCCAGCAGTTTCCGACAGGGGCCTACCTCACGGGAGACCCAGTACTTC.

The rearrangement links TRBV11-2 to TRBJ1-6, with D possibly matching TRBD1 (6 bases). V lost 0 bases and J 10 bases, leaving 7 bases between the germline ends. CDR1 and CDR2 (germline): SGHAT, FQNNGV. This CDR3 is 13 amino acids long. CDR3 sequence (DNA): TGTGCCAGCAGCTTAGATCAGGGGTCACCCCTCCACTTT. This translates into CASSLDQGSPLHF. Full variable domain (missing parts from reference TRBV11-2 and TRBJ1-6): EAGVAQSPRYKIIEKRQSVAFWCNPISGHATLYWYQQILGQGPKLLIQFQNNGVVDDSQLPKDRFSAERLKGVDSTLKIQPAKLEDSAVYLCASSLDQGSPLHFGNGTRLTVT.

V is TRBV28 and J is TRBJ2-7, with 9 bases fitting TRBD1. This CDR3 is built from 16 residues. Germline V lookup: CDR1 MDHEN, CDR2 SYDVKM. After removal of 5 bases from V and 1 base from J, the junction contained 9 bases not matched to a gene. The CDR3 nucleotides are TGTGCCAGCAGTCTCCTCGGGACAGGGAGTTCCTACGAGCAGTACTTC. Residues: CASSLLGTGSSYEQYF.

The V and J genes are TRBV5-8 and TRBJ1-1; 9 positions agree with TRBD1. Losses at the gene ends were 7 bases for V and 1 base for J; bases not matched to a gene: 14. CDR3 length: 17 residues. Looked up from germline, CDR1 is SGHTS and CDR2 is YDEGEE. The CDR3 reads CASPEAGQGNGNTEAFF. The DNA for the CDR3 is TGTGCCAGCCCTGAGGCGGGACAGGGAAACGGGAACACTGAAGCTTTCTTT.

The V call is TRBV7-9, the J call TRBJ1-1, with a tentative D call TRBD1 (6 bases). CDR1 and CDR2 (germline): SEHNR, FQNEAQ (reference sequence). This CDR3 has 18 amino acids. Trimming removed 4 bases from V and 0 bases from J, with 21 bases in between. The CDR3 bases are TGTGCCAGCAGCTGGGACAACCCCGTACAGGGTATGAACACTGAAGCTTTCTTT. This encodes CASSWDNPVQGMNTEAFF.

The chain couples TRBV19 to TRBJ2-7, with D perhaps matching TRBD1 (6 bases). V was trimmed by 0 bases and J by 7 bases, leaving 13 bases between them. This CDR3 is 14 amino acids long. The germline V gene has CDR1 LNHDA and CDR2 SQIVND (reference sequence). The CDR3 nucleotides read TGTGCCAGTAGTATAGATACAGGGCAAGGGGAGCAGTACTTC. It is translated as CASSIDTGQGEQYF. Full variable domain (rest looked up from reference TRBV19 and TRBJ2-7): DGGITQSPKYLFRKEGQNVTLSCEQNLNHDAMYWYRQDPGQGLRLIYYSQIVNDFQKGDIAEGYSVSREKKESFPLTVTSAQKNPTAFYLCASSIDTGQGEQYFGPGTRLTVT.

The chain combines TRBV7-8 with TRBJ1-4; 9 nucleotides match TRBD1. Germline CDR1 reads SGHVS; CDR2 reads FQNEAQ. V dropped 3 bases and J dropped 5; count of bases not matched to a gene: 10. The CDR3 sequence is 17 residues long. The CDR3 DNA is TGTGCCAGCAGCTTCTTCTTCACCGGGACAGGGAATGAAAAACTGTTTTTT. Protein sequence: CASSFFFTGTGNEKLFF. Combining the CDR3 with reference TRBV7-8 and TRBJ1-4 gives the whole variable domain GAGVSQSPRYKVAKRGQDVALRCDPISGHVSLFWYQQALGQGPEFLTYFQNEAQLDKSGLPSDRFFAERPEGSVSTLKIQRTQQEDSAVYLCASSFFFTGTGNEKLFFGSGTQLSVL.

The chain employs TRBV28 and TRBJ1-5; no reliable D call. V was pared by 5 bases and J by 0 bases, with 8 bases between. Germline CDR1 is MDHEN and CDR2 is SYDVKM. The CDR3 runs to 14 residues. CDR3 sequence (DNA): TGTGCCAGCAGTGGTCCCGGTAGCAATCAGCCCCAGCATTTT. Protein sequence: CASSGPGSNQPQHF. Drawing the rest from reference TRBV28 and TRBJ1-5, the complete variable domain is DVKVTQSSRYLVKRTGEKVFLECVQDMDHENMFWYRQDPGLGLRLIYFSYDVKMKEKGDIPEGYSVSREKKERFSLILESASTNQTSMYLCASSGPGSNQPQHFGDGTRLSIL.

This chain links TRBV7-2 with TRBJ2-7; TRBD1 agrees at 7 bases. The V segment lost 9 bases and the J segment 2 bases; nucleotides outside the gene matches: 10. Germline CDR1 SGHTA, CDR2 FQGNSA. The CDR3 sequence is 14 residues long. This CDR3 reads CARTGDRTTYEQYF. CDR3 DNA: TGTGCCAGAACAGGGGATCGCACTACCTACGAGCAGTACTTC.

V usage is TRBV11-3 and J usage is TRBJ2-2; D might be TRBD1 (6 bases). Deletions cut 5 bases from V and 4 bases from J, with 11 bases between. Germline-derived CDR1 and CDR2 are SGHNT and YENEEA. The CDR3 spans 14 residues. The CDR3 reads CASSKDRPTGELFF. The DNA of the CDR3 is TGTGCCAGCAGCAAAGACAGGCCCACCGGGGAGCTGTTTTTT. The whole variable domain, filled in from reference TRBV11-3 and TRBJ2-2, reads EAGVVQSPRYKIIEKKQPVAFWCNPISGHNTLYWYLQNLGQGPELLIRYENEEAVDDSQLPKDRFSAERLKGVDSTLKIQPAELGDSAVYLCASSKDRPTGELFFGEGSRLTVL.

The chain has TRBV27 and TRBJ1-6, with TRBD1 matching over 7 bases. The CDR3 runs to 14 residues. Trimming took 6 bases from V and 5 from J; bases not matched to a gene: 4. The germline gives CDR1 MNHEY, CDR2 SMNVEV (reference sequence). For the CDR3, the DNA is TGTGCCAGCAGCTACACAGGGGATAATTCACCCCTCCACTTT. Translation: CASSYTGDNSPLHF.

This clone was detected only a few times. V is TRBV3-1 (or the pseudogene TRBV3-2) and J is TRBJ1-3; TRBD1 might be the D (6 bases). V dropped 8 bases and J dropped 0 bases, with 11 bases sitting between them. The CDR3 spans 14 residues. Per the germline V gene, CDR1 is LGHDT and CDR2 is YNNKEL (reference sequence). The CDR3 protein is CASGIQGSGNTIYF. In DNA form, the CDR3 reads TGTGCCAGCGGGATACAGGGCTCTGGAAACACCATATATTTT.

This clone was found many times. This rearrangement joins TRBV2 to TRBJ1-1; D gene unclear. The V end lost 0 bases, the J end lost 8 bases, and 16 bases lay between the germline ends. The germline V gene encodes CDR1 SNHLY and CDR2 FYNNEI. There are 15 residues in the CDR3. Written as DNA, the CDR3 is TGTGCCAGCAGTGAAGCGCGGGGAGGTCACGCCGAAGCTTTCTTT. This encodes CASSEARGGHAEAFF.

The V call is TRBV19, the J call TRBJ2-6; no reliable D call. The CDR3 length is 13 residues. Germline V gene sequence: CDR1 LNHDA, CDR2 SQIVND (reference sequence). The germline V and J ends were trimmed by 8 bases and 4 bases, with 9 bases remaining between them. The CDR3 protein is CASWFGGANVLTF. The CDR3 DNA reads TGTGCCAGTTGGTTTGGCGGGGCCAACGTCCTGACTTTC.